Included here is one T cell receptor beta chain sequence, with context. This entry comes from a study of blood T cell repertoires in COVID-19. Looking at the study overall: Spain, Italy and the United States supplied samples that represented acute and convalescent COVID-19. The cDNA or gDNA used as material had been derived from T cells, B-cell-depleted T cells, or PBMCs.

Methods used by the authors: Reference gene primer amplification in the assay estimated nucleated cell counts. Clones were read by immunoSEQ multiplex PCR, and TCRdb kept only the in-frame ones, dropping some. The V and J calls and clone size are taken from that table; D and trimming were inferred from the DNA. Among roughly 100,000 clones listed, 80% to 90% were seen once. Germline V gene data show CDR1 as SGHRS and CDR2 as YFSETQ. V was shortened by 1 base and J by 7 bases, with 9 bases between the two germline ends. The CDR3 covers 14 residues. The source is a man aged 35-49 years with active or convalescent COVID-19. Material for sequencing was peripheral blood. This chain joins TRBV5-1 and TRBJ1-6, with TRBD1 as a possible D gene (5 bases). The CDR3 is CASSLTGENSPLHF. CDR3 coding DNA: TGCGCCAGCAGCTTGACAGGCGAGAATTCACCCCTCCACTTT.